The clone carrying this T cell receptor (beta chain) was observed at least ten times. Antigen unknown. The data are from a study of early T cells in non-severe SARS-CoV-2 infection. Study at large: Sequencing targeted bulk RNA from unsorted whole blood, leaving chains unpaired. Points from the study as a whole: The VDJdb matching leaned toward anti-spike CD8 responses and overlooked private and CD4 specificities.

Unique molecular identifiers were attached to individual cDNA molecules. From the 5' RACE reads, TCRdb called clonotypes with MiXCR, one entry per CDR3 protein. This sample carries approximately 90,000 distinct CDR3 sequences, 11% of them seen once, and the ten largest clones take under 5%. Deletions cut 6 bases from V and 1 base from J, with 8 bases between. Germline loops: CDR1 SEHNR, CDR2 FQNEAQ (reference sequence). CDR3 size: 13 residues. The chain carries TRBV7-9 and TRBJ2-3; unclear D gene. Sequencing used whole blood, obtained at baseline. This clonotype was obtained from an adult who was a healthcare worker with PCR-confirmed SARS-CoV-2 infection or an uninfected control (not recorded which). CDR3 sequence reads: CASSQAGTDTQYF. CDR3 bases: TGTGCCAGCAGTCAGGCAGGCACAGATACGCAGTATTTT.